These 32 T cell receptor beta chains were sequenced from one sample in a study of T cell repertoires in cytomegalovirus infection. The antigens these receptors bind are not known. MiXCR was run by TCRdb on the reads, yielding one entry per CDR3 protein. Found here are about 78,000 distinct CDR3 sequences, approximately 39% of them singletons; the top ten hold 85% to 95%. The input for sequencing was CD8+ T cells from cultured PBMCs, taken from culture after CMV antigen stimulation. These receptors all come from a human donor in good health (CMV status not recorded). Some clones in this sample may be carry-over from other donors' samples.

This chain links TRBV5-4 with TRBJ2-1; D not certain. Trimming left V 0 bases short and J 8 bases short, with 6 bases between. Germline V lookup: CDR1 SGHNT, CDR2 YYREEE (reference sequence). The CDR3 runs to 12 residues. DNA of the CDR3: TGTGCCAGCAGCTTGGCCCCCGATGAGCAGTTCTTC. This encodes CASSLAPDEQFF.

This clonotype was detected a few times. This rearrangement joins TRBV7-9 to TRBJ2-5; a possible D gene is TRBD2 (6 bases). CDR3 length: 14 residues. Germline CDR1 SEHNR, CDR2 FQNEAQ (reference sequence). The V end was cut by 5 bases, the J end by 3 bases, with 13 bases between. CDR3 DNA: TGTGCCAGCAGCCCCCGTTGGGGGGAAGAGACCCAGTACTTC. Its translation: CASSPRWGEETQYF.

This clonotype was detected a few times. V and J are TRBV7-8 and TRBJ2-3; D remains unclear. V was trimmed by 1 base and J by 2 bases, leaving 13 bases between them. CDR3 length: 16 amino acids. The germline V gene has CDR1 SGHVS and CDR2 FQNEAQ. The CDR3 protein is CASSLEGQVSTDTQYF. CDR3 coding DNA: TGTGCCAGCAGCTTAGAAGGGCAGGTTTCCACAGATACGCAGTATTTT.

The V and J genes are TRBV11-2 and TRBJ2-1, with D tentatively TRBD1 (6 bases). The CDR3 is 10 residues long. In germline, CDR1 is SGHAT, CDR2 FQNNGV. Trimming left V 5 bases short and J 10 bases short, with 6 bases between. This chain's CDR3 is CASSGTEQFF. CDR3 coding DNA: TGTGCCAGCAGCGGGACAGAGCAGTTCTTC.

The rearrangement links TRBV5-1 to TRBJ2-7; 10 nucleotides match TRBD1. V shed 5 bases, J shed 6 bases, and the junction held 8 bases outside the gene matches. Looked up from germline, CDR1 is SGHRS and CDR2 is YFSETQ. The CDR3 extends over 14 amino acids. This chain's CDR3 is CASSYGTGDVEQYF. DNA of the CDR3: TGCGCCAGCAGTTACGGGACAGGGGATGTCGAGCAGTACTTC.

By share, this clonotype ranks as medium-sized (0.01 to 0.1%). A read error may produce the germline difference seen at one junction end. CDR3 bases: TGTGCCAGTAGTATTGGGGACCCTCCTCGACACTTC. Amino acid sequence: CASSIGDPPRHF. The chain links TRBV19 to TRBJ2-5; D tentatively fits TRBD1 or TRBD2 (5 bases each). The germline CDR1 and CDR2 sequences are LNHDA and SQIVND (reference sequence). This CDR3 has 12 residues.

CDR3 loop: CATSDFGQPTDTQYF. The CDR3 DNA is TGTGCCACCAGTGATTTCGGACAGCCCACAGATACGCAGTATTTT. The genes are TRBV24-1 and TRBJ2-3, with D maybe TRBD1 (6 bases). The V end was cut by 1 base, the J end by 2 bases, with 9 bases between. CDR1 is KGHDR and CDR2 is SFDVKD in the germline V gene. The CDR3 spans 15 residues.

J is TRBJ2-2 and V is TRBV12-3 or TRBV12-4; D remains unclear. V shed 0 bases and J shed 1 base, with 0 bases lying between them. CDR3 length: 13 amino acids. CDR3 protein: CASSLANTGELFF. The CDR3 nucleotides read TGTGCCAGCAGTTTAGCGAACACCGGGGAGCTGTTTTTT.

The J gene is TRBJ1-1, the V gene TRBV2; no clear D. The germline gives CDR1 SNHLY, CDR2 FYNNEI. The CDR3 length is 12 residues. CDR3 sequence reads: CALKKGSTEAFF. In nucleotides, the CDR3 is TGTGCGTTAAAGAAGGGTTCCACTGAAGCTTTCTTT.

A few counts support this clonotype. As DNA, the CDR3 is TGTGCCAGCAGCTTAGATACAGGGCTCCCCAGGGATACGCAGTATTTT. Amino acids: CASSLDTGLPRDTQYF. The chain uses TRBV7-9 and TRBJ2-3, with a weak D call TRBD1 (6 bases). This CDR3 is 16 amino acids long. With 1 base removed from V and 6 bases from J, the gap between germline ends came to 17 bases. Germline V gene lookup returns CDR1 SEHNR and CDR2 FQNEAQ (reference sequence).

The chain is built from TRBV7-2 and TRBJ2-3; D possibly corresponds to TRBD1 (6 bases). Germline assignment: CDR1 SGHTA and CDR2 FQGNSA. V was trimmed by 0 bases and J by 10 bases, leaving 8 bases between them. The CDR3 totals 12 residues. CDR3 in DNA: TGTGCCAGCAGCTTAGCGACAGGAGCGCAGTATTTT. Translated: CASSLATGAQYF.

V gene TRBV19 combines with J gene TRBJ1-1; D is unresolved. This CDR3 is 13 amino acids long. Germline CDR1 is LNHDA and CDR2 is SQIVND (reference sequence). V shed 3 bases and J shed 6 bases, with 11 bases lying between them. DNA for the CDR3: TGTGCCAGTAGTATGGGCCCTGGAGCTGAAGCTTTCTTT. Translated: CASSMGPGAEAFF. The complete variable domain, with remaining parts taken from reference TRBV19 and TRBJ1-1, reads DGGITQSPKYLFRKEGQNVTLSCEQNLNHDAMYWYRQDPGQGLRLIYYSQIVNDFQKGDIAEGYSVSREKKESFPLTVTSAQKNPTAFYLCASSMGPGAEAFFGQGTRLTVV.

The chain uses TRBV9 and TRBJ1-3, with D possibly matching TRBD1 (5 bases). V was shortened by 0 bases and J by 0 bases, with 13 bases between the two germline ends. Germline V gene lookup returns CDR1 SGDLS and CDR2 YYNGEE. The CDR3 extends over 17 amino acids. As DNA, the CDR3 is TGTGCCAGCAGCGTAGCTGGGGCACTATTCTCTGGAAACACCATATATTTT. As protein: CASSVAGALFSGNTIYF. The full variable domain, with the rest looked up from reference TRBV9 and TRBJ1-3, is DSGVTQTPKHLITATGQRVTLRCSPRSGDLSVYWYQQSLDQGLQFLIQYYNGEERAKGNILERFSAQQFPDLHSELNLSSLELGDSALYFCASSVAGALFSGNTIYFGEGSWLTVV.

This clonotype was recorded at least ten times. The V call is TRBV20-1, the J call TRBJ1-6; D might be TRBD1 (6 bases). Trimming stripped 0 bases from V and 3 bases from J, with 15 bases between. The CDR3 consists of 17 residues. Germline V gives CDR1 DFQATT, CDR2 SNEGSKA (reference sequence). DNA for the CDR3: TGCAGTGCTAGAGAGGAGATCGACAGGATCTATAATTCACCCCTCCACTTT. Translating gives CSAREEIDRIYNSPLHF.

This chain joins TRBV5-6 and TRBJ2-2; no definite D call. Trimming shortened V by 2 bases and J by 6 bases, and 8 bases separated the two germline ends. This CDR3 has 13 amino acids. From germline, CDR1 is SGHDT and CDR2 YYEEEE. The CDR3 bases are TGTGCCAGCAGCTTCAGTGCTCCCGGGGAGCTGTTTTTT. This gives the protein CASSFSAPGELFF.

The rearrangement joins TRBV7-6 to TRBJ2-1; TRBD2 agrees at 7 bases. Germline lookup yields CDR1 SGHVS and CDR2 FNYEAQ. The ends lost 2 bases at V and 4 bases at J; junction bases unmatched: 8. This CDR3 is 16 amino acids long. The CDR3 nucleotides read TGTGCCAGCAGCTTAATTTCCGGACTAGTGTACAATGAGCAGTTCTTC. Its translation: CASSLISGLVYNEQFF.

The sample holds a few counts of this clonotype. The chain is built from TRBV7-6 and TRBJ2-1; a possible D gene is TRBD1 (7 bases). CDR1 and CDR2 (germline): SGHVS, FNYEAQ. This CDR3 spans 15 amino acids. Deletions cut 4 bases from V and 2 bases from J, with 12 bases between. As DNA, the CDR3 is TGTGCCAGCAGCTCAGGGGGGCCCACCTACAATGAGCAGTTCTTC. This sequence encodes CASSSGGPTYNEQFF. Combining the CDR3 with reference TRBV7-6 and TRBJ2-1 gives the whole variable domain GAGVSQSPRYKVTKRGQDVALRCDPISGHVSLYWYRQALGQGPEFLTYFNYEAQQDKSGLPNDRFSAERPEGSISTLTIQRTEQRDSAMYRCASSSGGPTYNEQFFGPGTRLTVL.

The rearrangement links TRBV27 to TRBJ1-6; D is possibly TRBD1 (5 bases). The CDR3 contains 13 residues. Germline loops: CDR1 MNHEY, CDR2 SMNVEV (reference sequence). V was trimmed by 2 bases and J by 12 bases, leaving 11 bases between them. The CDR3 DNA sequence: TGTGCCAGCAGTTTAGGGGCTGGTAAACCCCTCCACTTT. Protein sequence: CASSLGAGKPLHF.

The V and J genes are TRBV4-1 and TRBJ2-5; 8 bases match TRBD2. After removal of 0 bases from V and 0 bases from J, the junction contained 9 bases not matched to a gene. The CDR3 consists of 18 residues. Germline V CDR1 and CDR2: MGHRA, YSYEKL. For the CDR3, the DNA is TGCGCCAGCAGCCAAGAAATCCGGGGGCGGGGGGACCAAGAGACCCAGTACTTC. It specifies CASSQEIRGRGDQETQYF.

The rearrangement links TRBV20-1 to TRBJ1-5, with 7 bases identical to TRBD1. CDR1 is DFQATT, CDR2 SNEGSKA, per germline (reference sequence). The junction had 8 bases not matched to a gene; V was cut back by 0 bases and J by 3 bases. The CDR3 has 16 residues. The CDR3 reads CSARDPNRGHNQPQHF. CDR3 nucleotides: TGCAGTGCTAGAGACCCTAACAGGGGCCACAATCAGCCCCAGCATTTT.

The J gene is TRBJ1-5, the V gene TRBV4-1; 10 bases are a match to TRBD1. With V trimmed by 5 bases and J by 4 bases, 5 bases remained unmatched. The CDR3 extends over 15 amino acids. CDR1 and CDR2 (germline): MGHRA, YSYEKL. The DNA for the CDR3 is TGCGCCAGCAGCGCCGGGACAGGGGCGAATCAGCCCCAGCATTTT. Protein product: CASSAGTGANQPQHF.

There are a few counts of this clonotype. The chain recombines TRBV6-5 with TRBJ2-7, with 11 bases that match TRBD1. The length of the CDR3 is 17 residues. V dropped 6 bases and J dropped 0; count of bases not matched to a gene: 10. Germline V gene data show CDR1 as MNHEY and CDR2 as SVGAGI. The CDR3 DNA reads TGTGCCAGCAGGGGTTGGACAGGGGGCGAACCCTCCTACGAGCAGTACTTC. This sequence encodes CASRGWTGGEPSYEQYF.

This clonotype has more than one count but fewer than ten. The chain joins TRBV10-3 to TRBJ1-5; no reliable D call. Germline assignment: CDR1 ENHRY and CDR2 SYGVKD. With 0 bases removed from V and 0 bases from J, the gap between germline ends came to 15 bases. The CDR3 contains 18 residues. The CDR3 sequence is CAISESPGGANSNQPQHF. The CDR3 DNA reads as TGTGCCATCAGTGAGTCGCCAGGCGGAGCTAATAGCAATCAGCCCCAGCATTTT.

The chain links TRBV4-1 to TRBJ1-1, with D hard to call. Between the trimmed V and J ends, which lost 1 base and 0 bases, there was a span of 12 bases. Germline V lookup: CDR1 MGHRA, CDR2 YSYEKL. The CDR3 consists of 16 residues. CDR3 bases: TGCGCCAGCAGCCAAGCGGGGTCCGTCATGAACACTGAAGCTTTCTTT. This codes for CASSQAGSVMNTEAFF.

Ten or more counts support this clonotype. The genes are TRBV7-9 and TRBJ1-1; D gene ambiguous. The V gene lost 1 base and the J gene lost 8 bases, with 11 bases spanning the gap. Germline loops: CDR1 SEHNR, CDR2 FQNEAQ (reference sequence). The CDR3 length is 13 residues. CDR3 bases: TGTGCCAGCAGCTTAGGGCCAGCACTCGAAGCTTTCTTT. It is translated as CASSLGPALEAFF.

This clonotype was seen at least ten times. The rearrangement uses TRBV4-3 and TRBJ1-1; unclear D gene. The V gene's germline CDR1 is LGHNA and CDR2 YSLEER. V was trimmed by 4 bases and J by 5 bases, leaving 14 bases between them. This CDR3 region has 14 residues. CDR3 loop: CASSLFWGLTEAFF. CDR3 coding DNA: TGCGCCAGCAGCCTCTTTTGGGGTTTGACTGAAGCTTTCTTT.

This chain joins TRBV27 and TRBJ1-6; D gene ambiguous. Deletions cut 4 bases from V and 8 bases from J, with 9 bases between. The CDR3 is 13 residues long. CDR1 is MNHEY and CDR2 is SMNVEV in the germline V gene (reference sequence). As DNA, the CDR3 is TGTGCCAGCAGTTGGCAGTGGTATTCACCCCTCCACTTT. It translates to CASSWQWYSPLHF.

This clonotype has a handful of counts. The chain employs TRBV7-3 and TRBJ2-2, with 10 bases aligning to TRBD2. Losses at the gene ends were 4 bases for V and 3 bases for J; bases not matched to a gene: 8. The CDR3 length is 17 residues. The germline V gene encodes CDR1 SGHTA and CDR2 FQGTGA. The CDR3 protein is CASSSSSGGKHTGELFF. The DNA for the CDR3 is TGTGCCAGCAGCTCCTCTAGCGGGGGAAAGCACACCGGGGAGCTGTTTTTT. Based on the CDR3 plus reference TRBV7-3 and TRBJ2-2, the full variable domain is GAGVSQTPSNKVTEKGKYVELRCDPISGHTALYWYRQSLGQGPEFLIYFQGTGAADDSGLPNDRFFAVRPEGSVSTLKIQRTERGDSAVYLCASSSSSGGKHTGELFFGEGSRLTVL.

V gene TRBV5-6 combines with J gene TRBJ2-1, with D possibly being TRBD1 (6 bases). Germline CDR1 reads SGHDT; CDR2 reads YYEEEE. The CDR3 is made up of 13 amino acids. V lost 4 bases, J lost 16 bases, and 21 bases lay in between. CDR3 sequence: CASSPSTSGASFF. The CDR3 DNA reads TGTGCCAGCAGCCCCTCAACCTCAGGGGCGAGTTTCTTC.

This clonotype was seen only once. The rearrangement joins TRBV19 to TRBJ1-4; no clear D. Germline V CDR1 and CDR2: LNHDA, SQIVND (reference sequence). The CDR3 covers 16 residues. V was clipped by 3 bases and J by 3 bases, with 14 bases between them. Here the CDR3 reads CASSIVPGLANEKLFF. The CDR3, as DNA: TGTGCCAGTAGTATCGTTCCGGGCCTTGCTAATGAAAAACTGTTTTTT.

The chain carries TRBV27 and TRBJ2-7; 11 bases are shared with TRBD2. The CDR3 is 17 amino acids. Trimming at V came to 0 bases and at J to 4 bases, leaving 8 bases not matched to a gene. Germline values: CDR1 MNHEY, CDR2 SMNVEV (reference sequence). For the CDR3, the DNA is TGTGCCAGCAGTTTATCGGGACTAGCGGTGCCTCCTTACGAGCAGTACTTC. Protein product: CASSLSGLAVPPYEQYF.

The table lists this clonotype with many counts. V and J are TRBV7-2 and TRBJ1-1; D gene ambiguous. Germline CDR1 is SGHTA and CDR2 is FQGNSA. The CDR3 totals 13 residues. The V and J ends lost 4 bases and 3 bases respectively, with 9 bases between them. CDR3 DNA: TGTGCCAGCAGCTCGAGGTTGGACACTGAAGCTTTCTTT. Translated: CASSSRLDTEAFF.